This TCR beta chain appears in the sequencing data of a study of cytomegalovirus exposure and HLA in healthy donors. Study-wide results and limits: According to reports, the classifier identified cytomegalovirus status with high specificity and sensitivity. An analysis done earlier found most TCR beta V segments productive about 87% or about 30% of the time. What TCR beta sequences reportedly achieved was accurate prediction of HLA-A and HLA-B alleles in most subjects.

Amplification used 60 Vbeta primers and 13 Jbeta primers. The table came from immunoSEQ multiplex PCR; TCRdb's copy has only in-frame clones and leaves some out. The sample lists fewer than 60,000 clones; roughly 72% were seen once. Concerning this clone itself: Its antigen remains unknown.

The V segment lost 2 bases and the J segment 5 bases; nucleotides outside the gene matches: 6. The CDR3 covers 15 residues. CDR1 MDHEN and CDR2 SYDVKM come from the germline V gene. The V call is TRBV28, the J call TRBJ1-2, with 9 bases fitting TRBD1. This TCR came from a woman aged 45-59 years in good health and CMV-seropositive. The sample taken for sequencing was PBMCs. CDR3 residues: CASSLGTGRNYGYTF. In DNA, the CDR3 is TGTGCCAGCAGTTTAGGGACAGGGAGGAATTATGGCTACACCTTC.